Following are 7 T cell receptor beta chains from one sample sequenced in a study of a mutant IDH1 vaccine in newly diagnosed glioma. Time point noted: week 11, during vaccination. Each vaccine dose was 300 ug of mutant IDH1 20-mer peptide, with topical imiquimod. Antigens of these TCRs are unknown. TCRdb's table, derived via immunoSEQ multiplex PCR, lists solely in-frame clones and lacks some. The sample comprises roughly 120,000 clones, about four fifths of which are singletons, and about 5.5% rests with the top ten. The source material was PBMCs, sampled from a glioma patient whose treatment included an IDH1 peptide vaccine. The origin of the receptors is a man aged 40-49 years with glioma.

The chain uses TRBV7-9 and TRBJ2-7; 9 positions agree with TRBD2. V dropped 3 bases and J dropped 4; count of bases not matched to a gene: 7. The CDR3 extends over 15 amino acids. Germline CDR1 SEHNR, CDR2 FQNEAQ (reference sequence). CDR3 nucleotides: TGTGCCAGCAGCTTCGGGCGGGGGGGCTCATACGAGCAGTACTTC. Translating gives CASSFGRGGSYEQYF. The full variable domain, completed using reference TRBV7-9 and TRBJ2-7, is DTGVSQNPRHKITKRGQNVTFRCDPISEHNRLYWYRQTLGQGPEFLTYFQNEAQLEKSRLLSDRFSAERPKGSFSTLEIQRTEQGDSAMYLCASSFGRGGSYEQYFGPGTRLTVT.

The V call is TRBV5-4, the J call TRBJ2-5, with D uncertain. The CDR3 is 12 amino acids. Germline V gene sequence: CDR1 SGHNT, CDR2 YYREEE (reference sequence). The V end was cut by 5 bases, the J end by 3 bases, with 8 bases between. The CDR3 loop is CASSPSEETQYF. CDR3 sequence (DNA): TGTGCCAGCAGTCCCAGCGAAGAGACCCAGTACTTC.

This chain connects TRBV6-1 to TRBJ1-2, with 10 bases aligning to TRBD1. Germline V gene data show CDR1 as MNHNS and CDR2 as SASEGT. This CDR3 has 15 residues. V was clipped by 4 bases and J by 6 bases; unmatched bases: 8. The CDR3 loop reads CASSVTGGVSNGYTF. The CDR3 nucleotides are TGTGCCAGCAGTGTGACAGGGGGCGTCTCTAATGGCTACACCTTC.

The rearrangement links TRBV29-1 to TRBJ2-7; the D gene is possibly TRBD1 (6 bases). Trimming took off 2 bases at V and 3 bases at J, with 11 bases between the two ends. The CDR3 has 13 amino acids. Germline-derived CDR1 and CDR2 are SQVTM and ANQGSEA. CDR3 residues: CSVETGTGYEQYF. The DNA for the CDR3 is TGCAGCGTTGAAACAGGGACGGGCTACGAGCAGTACTTC.

The rearrangement links TRBV4-3 to TRBJ1-2; D is possibly TRBD1 (5 bases). Trimming took 1 base from V and 0 from J, leaving 9 bases between them. The CDR3 is 15 residues long. CDR1 LGHNA and CDR2 YSLEER come from the germline V gene. CDR3 sequence (DNA): TGCGCCAGCAGCCAAGGGACAAGAACTAACTATGGCTACACCTTC. It encodes CASSQGTRTNYGYTF.

The V and J genes are TRBV29-1 and TRBJ2-7; 7 bases line up with TRBD1. The CDR3 has 13 residues. With 4 bases clipped from V and 2 bases from J, the junction kept 5 bases outside the gene matches. Germline loops: CDR1 SQVTM, CDR2 ANQGSEA. This CDR3 is CSVVWQGAYEQYF. Written as DNA, the CDR3 is TGCAGCGTTGTTTGGCAGGGGGCCTACGAGCAGTACTTC.

This chain connects TRBV7-3 to TRBJ2-3; TRBD1 matches 10 bases. The CDR3 totals 16 residues. The V segment lost 5 bases and the J segment 5 bases; nucleotides outside the gene matches: 10. Germline V gene lookup returns CDR1 SGHTA and CDR2 FQGTGA. CDR3 in DNA: TGTGCCAGCAGCCGCCTGCGGGGACAGGGGAAAGATACGCAGTATTTT. Amino acid sequence: CASSRLRGQGKDTQYF.